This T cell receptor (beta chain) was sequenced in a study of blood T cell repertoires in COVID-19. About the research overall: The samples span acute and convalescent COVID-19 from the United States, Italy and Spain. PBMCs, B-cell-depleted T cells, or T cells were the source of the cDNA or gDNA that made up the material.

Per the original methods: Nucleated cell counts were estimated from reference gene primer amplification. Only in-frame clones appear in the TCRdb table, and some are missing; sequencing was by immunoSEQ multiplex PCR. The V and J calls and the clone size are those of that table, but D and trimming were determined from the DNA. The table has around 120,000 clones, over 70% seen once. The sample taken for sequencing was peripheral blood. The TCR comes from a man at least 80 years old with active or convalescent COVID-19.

CDR3 residues: CSVREPSYEQYF. For the CDR3, the DNA is TGCAGCGTGCGGGAACCCTCCTACGAGCAGTACTTC. This chain joins TRBV29-1 and TRBJ2-7; TRBD2 might be the D (6 bases). The CDR3 is 12 amino acids. Between the trimmed V and J ends, which lost 6 bases and 0 bases, there was a span of 9 bases. Germline assignment: CDR1 SQVTM and CDR2 ANQGSEA.